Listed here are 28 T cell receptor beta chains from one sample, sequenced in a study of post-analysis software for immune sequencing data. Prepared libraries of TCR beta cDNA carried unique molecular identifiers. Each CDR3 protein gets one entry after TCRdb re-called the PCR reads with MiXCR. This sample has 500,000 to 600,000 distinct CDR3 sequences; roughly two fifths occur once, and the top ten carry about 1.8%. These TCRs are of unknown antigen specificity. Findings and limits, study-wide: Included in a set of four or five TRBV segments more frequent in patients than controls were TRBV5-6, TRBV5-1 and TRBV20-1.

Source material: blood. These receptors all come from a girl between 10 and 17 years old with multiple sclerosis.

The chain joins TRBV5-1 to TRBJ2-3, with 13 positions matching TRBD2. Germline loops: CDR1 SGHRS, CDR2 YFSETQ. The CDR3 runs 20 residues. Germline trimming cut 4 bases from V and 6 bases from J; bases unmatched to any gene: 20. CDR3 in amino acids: CASSPPSTSGGSQVTDTQYF. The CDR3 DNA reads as TGCGCCAGCAGCCCACCCTCGACTAGCGGGGGGAGTCAAGTAACGGATACGCAGTATTTT.

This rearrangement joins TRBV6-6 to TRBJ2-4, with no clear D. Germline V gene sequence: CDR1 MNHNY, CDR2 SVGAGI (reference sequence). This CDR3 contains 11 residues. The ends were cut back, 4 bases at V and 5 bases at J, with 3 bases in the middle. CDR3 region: CASSFQNIQYF. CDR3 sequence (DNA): TGTGCCAGCAGTTTCCAAAACATTCAGTACTTC.

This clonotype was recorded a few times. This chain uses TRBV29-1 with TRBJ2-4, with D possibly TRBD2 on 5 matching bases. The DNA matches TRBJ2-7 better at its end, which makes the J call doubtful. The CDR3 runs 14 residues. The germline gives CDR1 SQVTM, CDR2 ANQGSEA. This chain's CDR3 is CSVAPRGQRDEQYF. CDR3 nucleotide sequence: TGCAGCGTTGCGCCGAGAGGGCAAAGGGACGAGCAGTACTTC.

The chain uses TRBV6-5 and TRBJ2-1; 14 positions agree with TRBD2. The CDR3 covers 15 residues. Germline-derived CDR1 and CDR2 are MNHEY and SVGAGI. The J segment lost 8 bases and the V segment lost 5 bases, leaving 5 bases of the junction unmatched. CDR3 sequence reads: CASSGLAGGEDEQFF. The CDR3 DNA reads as TGTGCCAGCAGTGGACTAGCGGGGGGAGAGGATGAGCAGTTCTTC.

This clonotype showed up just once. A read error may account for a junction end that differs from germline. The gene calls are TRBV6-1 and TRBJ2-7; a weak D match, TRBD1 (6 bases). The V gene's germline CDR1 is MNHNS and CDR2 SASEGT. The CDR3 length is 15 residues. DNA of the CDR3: TGTGCCAACAGTGACGACAGGTACCTTTCCTACGAGCAGTACTTC. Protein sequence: CANSDDRYLSYEQYF.

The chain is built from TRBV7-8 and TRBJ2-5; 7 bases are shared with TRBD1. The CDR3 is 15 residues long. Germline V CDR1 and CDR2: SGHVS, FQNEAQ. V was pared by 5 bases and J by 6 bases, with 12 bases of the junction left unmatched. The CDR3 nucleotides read TGTGCCAGCAGCCTAAGGACAGGTTCGGGAAAGACCCAGTACTTC. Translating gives CASSLRTGSGKTQYF.

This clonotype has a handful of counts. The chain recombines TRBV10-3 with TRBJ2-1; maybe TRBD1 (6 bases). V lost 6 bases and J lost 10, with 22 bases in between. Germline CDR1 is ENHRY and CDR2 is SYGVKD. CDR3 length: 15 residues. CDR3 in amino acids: CAIRTAGGRTGEQFF. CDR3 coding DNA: TGTGCCATCAGGACGGCTGGGGGCCGTACGGGAGAGCAGTTCTTC.

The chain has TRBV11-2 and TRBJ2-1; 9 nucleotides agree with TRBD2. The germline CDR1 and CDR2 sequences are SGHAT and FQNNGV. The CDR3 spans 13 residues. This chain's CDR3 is CASTGTSPHEQFF. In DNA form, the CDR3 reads TGTGCAAGTACAGGGACTAGCCCGCATGAGCAGTTCTTC.

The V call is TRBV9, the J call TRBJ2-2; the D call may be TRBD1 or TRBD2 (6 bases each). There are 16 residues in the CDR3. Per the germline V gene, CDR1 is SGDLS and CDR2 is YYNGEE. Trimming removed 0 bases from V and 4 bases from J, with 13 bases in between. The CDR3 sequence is CASSVAWGAGTGELFF. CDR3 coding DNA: TGTGCCAGCAGCGTAGCTTGGGGGGCGGGCACCGGGGAGCTGTTTTTT.

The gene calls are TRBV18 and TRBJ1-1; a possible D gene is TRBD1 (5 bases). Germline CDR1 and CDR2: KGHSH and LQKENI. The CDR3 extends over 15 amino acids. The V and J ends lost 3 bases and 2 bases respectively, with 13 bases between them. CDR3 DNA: TGTGCCAGCTCACCGCAGGGTCTCTTAAACACTGAAGCTTTCTTT. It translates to CASSPQGLLNTEAFF.

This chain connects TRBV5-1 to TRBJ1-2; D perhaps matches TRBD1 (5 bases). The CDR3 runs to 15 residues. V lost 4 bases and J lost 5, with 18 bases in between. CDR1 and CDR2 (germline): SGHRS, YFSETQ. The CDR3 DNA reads TGCGCCAGCAGCCCTAAAGGGGCCACCCAATATGGCTACACCTTC. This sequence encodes CASSPKGATQYGYTF.

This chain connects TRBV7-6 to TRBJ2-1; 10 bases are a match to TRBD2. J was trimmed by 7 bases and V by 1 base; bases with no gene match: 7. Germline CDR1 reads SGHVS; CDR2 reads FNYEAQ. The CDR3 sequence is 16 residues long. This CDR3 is CASSLGSGGHVNEQFF. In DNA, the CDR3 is TGTGCCAGCAGCTTAGGTAGCGGGGGGCACGTAAATGAGCAGTTCTTC.

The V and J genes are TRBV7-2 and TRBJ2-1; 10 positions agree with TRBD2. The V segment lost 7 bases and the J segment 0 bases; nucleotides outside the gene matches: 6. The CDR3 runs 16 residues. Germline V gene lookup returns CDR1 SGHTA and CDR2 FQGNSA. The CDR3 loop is CASTSSGGISYNEQFF. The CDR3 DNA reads TGTGCCAGCACGTCTAGCGGGGGCATCTCCTACAATGAGCAGTTCTTC. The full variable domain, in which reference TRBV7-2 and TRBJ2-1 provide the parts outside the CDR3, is GAGVSQSPSNKVTEKGKDVELRCDPISGHTALYWYRQSLGQGLEFLIYFQGNSAPDKSGLPSDRFSAERTGGSVSTLTIQRTQQEDSAVYLCASTSSGGISYNEQFFGPGTRLTVL.

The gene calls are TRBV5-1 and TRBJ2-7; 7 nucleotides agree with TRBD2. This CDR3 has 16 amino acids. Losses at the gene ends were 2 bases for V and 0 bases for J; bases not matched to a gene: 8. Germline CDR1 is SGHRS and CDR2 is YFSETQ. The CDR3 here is CASSFSLGGSSYEQYF. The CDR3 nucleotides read TGCGCCAGCAGCTTTTCACTGGGCGGGAGCTCCTACGAGCAGTACTTC.

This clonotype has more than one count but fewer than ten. The CDR3, as DNA: TGTGCCAGGGCCCGAGGCCCTAACTATGGCTACACCTTC. It translates to CARARGPNYGYTF. This chain links TRBV2 with TRBJ1-2; D not resolved. Germline CDR1 SNHLY, CDR2 FYNNEI. CDR3 length: 13 residues. V lost 9 bases to trimming and J lost 0 bases, with 11 bases between them.

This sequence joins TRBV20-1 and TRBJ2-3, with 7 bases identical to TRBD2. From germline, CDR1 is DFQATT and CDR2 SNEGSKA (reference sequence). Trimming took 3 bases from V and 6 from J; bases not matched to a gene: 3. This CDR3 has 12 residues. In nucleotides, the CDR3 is TGCAGTGCTAGCGGGGAGGGGGATACGCAGTATTTT. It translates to CSASGEGDTQYF.

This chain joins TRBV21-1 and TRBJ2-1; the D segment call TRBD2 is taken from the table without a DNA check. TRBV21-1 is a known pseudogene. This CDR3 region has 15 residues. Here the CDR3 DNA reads TGTGCCAGCAGCAAAGAACGGGGCCCGAGGGATGAGCAGTTCTTC. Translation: CASSKERGPRDEQFF.

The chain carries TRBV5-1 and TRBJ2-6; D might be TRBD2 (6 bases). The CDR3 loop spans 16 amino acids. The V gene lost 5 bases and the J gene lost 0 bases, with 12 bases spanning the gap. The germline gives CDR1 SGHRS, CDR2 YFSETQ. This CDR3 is CASSLGGNSGANVLTF. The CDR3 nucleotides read TGCGCCAGCAGTTTAGGAGGGAACTCTGGGGCCAACGTCCTGACTTTC.

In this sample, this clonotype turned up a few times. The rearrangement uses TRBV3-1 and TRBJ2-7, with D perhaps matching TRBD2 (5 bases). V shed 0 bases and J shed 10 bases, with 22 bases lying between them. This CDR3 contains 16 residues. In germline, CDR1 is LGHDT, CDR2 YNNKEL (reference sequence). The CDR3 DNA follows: TGTGCCAGCAGCCAAGAAGTAAGGCTAGCCGCCCCTCGTCAGTACTTC. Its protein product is CASSQEVRLAAPRQYF.

CDR3 amino acids: CASSSREATEAFF. The CDR3 bases are TGTGCCAGCAGTTCCAGGGAGGCCACTGAAGCTTTCTTT. The rearrangement uses TRBV6-5 and TRBJ1-1; D perhaps matches TRBD1 (5 bases). Trimming took off 4 bases at V and 4 bases at J, with 10 bases between the two ends. Per germline, CDR1 MNHEY and CDR2 SVGAGI. This CDR3 has 13 residues.

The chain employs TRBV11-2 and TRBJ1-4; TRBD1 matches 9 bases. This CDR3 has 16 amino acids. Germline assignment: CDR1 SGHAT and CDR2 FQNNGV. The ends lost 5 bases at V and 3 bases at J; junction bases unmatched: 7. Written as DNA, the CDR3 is TGTGCCAGCAGCACTAACAGGGGGCGACCTAATGAAAAACTGTTTTTT. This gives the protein CASSTNRGRPNEKLFF. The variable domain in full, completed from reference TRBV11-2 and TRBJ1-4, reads EAGVAQSPRYKIIEKRQSVAFWCNPISGHATLYWYQQILGQGPKLLIQFQNNGVVDDSQLPKDRFSAERLKGVDSTLKIQPAKLEDSAVYLCASSTNRGRPNEKLFFGSGTQLSVL.

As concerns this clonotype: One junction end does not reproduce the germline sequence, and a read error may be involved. CDR3 sequence reads: CAGSLGEAHPNYGYTF. The CDR3 DNA follows: TGCGCCGGCAGCTTGGGCGAGGCGCACCCTAACTATGGCTACACCTTC. The chain has TRBV5-1 and TRBJ1-2; D gene uncertain. The CDR3 runs to 16 residues. CDR1 and CDR2 (germline): SGHRS, YFSETQ.

CDR3 bases: TGTGCCAGCAGTCTACAGGGTCCCCAAGAGACCCAGTACTTC. This encodes CASSLQGPQETQYF. The chain employs TRBV28 and TRBJ2-5; a possible D gene is TRBD1 (6 bases). V dropped 5 bases and J dropped 1 base, with 11 bases sitting between them. The CDR3 length is 14 residues. The germline gives CDR1 MDHEN, CDR2 SYDVKM.

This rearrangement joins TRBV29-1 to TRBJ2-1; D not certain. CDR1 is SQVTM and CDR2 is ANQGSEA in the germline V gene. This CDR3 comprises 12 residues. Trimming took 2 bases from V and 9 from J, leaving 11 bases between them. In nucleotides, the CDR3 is TGCAGCGTTGAATGGGCGACGGCTGAGCAGTTCTTC. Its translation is CSVEWATAEQFF.

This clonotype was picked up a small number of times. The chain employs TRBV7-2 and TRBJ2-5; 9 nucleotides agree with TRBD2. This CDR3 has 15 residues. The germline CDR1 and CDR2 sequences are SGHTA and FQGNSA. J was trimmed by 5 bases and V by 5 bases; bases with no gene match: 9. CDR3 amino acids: CASSRVWLAGETQYF. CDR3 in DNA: TGTGCCAGCAGCCGGGTTTGGCTAGCGGGGGAGACCCAGTACTTC.

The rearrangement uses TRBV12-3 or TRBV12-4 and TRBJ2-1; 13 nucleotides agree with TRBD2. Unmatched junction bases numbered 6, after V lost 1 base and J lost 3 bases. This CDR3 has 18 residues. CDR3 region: CASSLGGGLAGNYNEQFF. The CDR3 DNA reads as TGTGCCAGCAGTTTAGGGGGGGGACTAGCGGGGAACTACAATGAGCAGTTCTTC.

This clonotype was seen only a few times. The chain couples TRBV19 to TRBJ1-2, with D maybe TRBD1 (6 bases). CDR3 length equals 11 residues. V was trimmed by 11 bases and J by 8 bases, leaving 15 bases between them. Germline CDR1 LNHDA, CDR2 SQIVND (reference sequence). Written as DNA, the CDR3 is TGTGCCCTAAGTCCAGGGGAAGGCTACACCTTC. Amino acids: CALSPGEGYTF.

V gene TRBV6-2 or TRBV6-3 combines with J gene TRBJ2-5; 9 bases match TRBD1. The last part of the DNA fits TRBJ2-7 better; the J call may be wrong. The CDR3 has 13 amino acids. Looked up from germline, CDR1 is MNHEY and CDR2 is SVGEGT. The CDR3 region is CASIPGQGNEQYF. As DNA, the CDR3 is TGTGCCAGCATTCCGGGACAGGGTAACGAGCAGTACTTC.